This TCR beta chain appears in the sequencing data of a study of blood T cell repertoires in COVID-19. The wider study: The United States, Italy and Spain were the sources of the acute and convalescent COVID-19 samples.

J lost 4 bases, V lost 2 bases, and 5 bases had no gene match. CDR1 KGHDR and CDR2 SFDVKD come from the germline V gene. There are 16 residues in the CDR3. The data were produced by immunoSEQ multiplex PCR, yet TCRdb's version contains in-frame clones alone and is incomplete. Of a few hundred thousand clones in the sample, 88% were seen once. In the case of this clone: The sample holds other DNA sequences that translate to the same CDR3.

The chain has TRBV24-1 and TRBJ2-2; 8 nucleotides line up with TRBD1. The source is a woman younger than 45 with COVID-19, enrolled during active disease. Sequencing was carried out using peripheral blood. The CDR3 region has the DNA TGTGCCACCAGTGATTCCGGGACAGGAGTCACCGGGGAGCTGTTTTTT. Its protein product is CATSDSGTGVTGELFF.